This T cell receptor (beta chain) was documented in a study of CD8 T cells in ankylosing spondylitis. TCRdb reprocessed the 5' RACE reads via MiXCR and lists one record per CDR3 protein. This table has 69,000 or so distinct CDR3 sequences, over 4% appearing once. In its sample, this clonotype was seen a few times. What was sequenced was blood, either unsorted or a sorted T cell fraction (not recorded which). The receptor's source is a male donor with ankylosing spondylitis or in good health (not recorded which).

The CDR3 coding sequence is TGTGCCAGCATCCCAGGACAGCTGAACACCGGGGAGCTGTTTTTT. Residues: CASIPGQLNTGELFF. The chain joins TRBV7-8 to TRBJ2-2; D is perhaps TRBD1 (6 bases). Trimming took off 7 bases at V and 1 base at J, with 13 bases between the two ends. The CDR3 covers 15 residues. CDR1 and CDR2 (germline): SGHVS, FQNEAQ. Full variable domain (outside the CDR3, taken from reference TRBV7-8 and TRBJ2-2): GAGVSQSPRYKVAKRGQDVALRCDPISGHVSLFWYQQALGQGPEFLTYFQNEAQLDKSGLPSDRFFAERPEGSVSTLKIQRTQQEDSAVYLCASIPGQLNTGELFFGEGSRLTVL.